This TCR beta chain was recovered during a study of cytomegalovirus exposure and HLA in healthy donors. The wider study: Of several hundred genotyped donors, more than 75% clustered with self-reported Caucasian donors.

Study results and limitations: There were several of the most significant clusters that appeared linked to common viral pathogens in a later analysis. According to a later analysis, donors in an Asian-associated ancestry cluster reportedly had fewer N-insertions than the 666-donor mean.

As to this clone: Its matching antigen is unknown.

PCR used 60 Vbeta primers and 13 Jbeta primers. This table comes from immunoSEQ multiplex PCR, and its TCRdb copy is limited to in-frame clones, with some not included. The table lists about 130,000 clones. This receptor was obtained from a man under 40 in good health and CMV-seronegative. The sequencing input was PBMCs.

The CDR3 sequence: CASSPGLAANTGELFF. Here the CDR3 DNA reads TGCGCCAGCAGCCCCGGACTAGCGGCGAACACCGGGGAGCTGTTTTTT. The chain uses TRBV5-1 and TRBJ2-2; TRBD2 aligns across 10 bases. J gave up 0 bases and V 4 bases, and 3 bases lay outside the gene matches. The CDR3 totals 16 residues. Germline CDR1 and CDR2: SGHRS and YFSETQ.